This T cell receptor (beta chain) was observed in a study of blood T cell repertoires in COVID-19. Across the study: Material from acute and convalescent COVID-19 was sourced from the United States, Italy and Spain. The analysed material was cDNA or gDNA that came from T cells, B-cell-depleted T cells, or PBMCs.

V was pared by 0 bases and J by 2 bases, with 6 bases between. Germline V gene lookup returns CDR1 SGHRS and CDR2 YFSETQ. This CDR3 region has 14 residues. Original analysis: How many nucleated cells were present was estimated from reference gene primer amplification. Method: immunoSEQ multiplex PCR; TCRdb's copy keeps in-frame clones and lacks some. V and J calls and clone size come straight from that table; D and trimming were deduced from the DNA. Of 68,000 or so clones in the sample, roughly 89% were seen once. The sequence was obtained from a man aged 45-65 years with active COVID-19. The specimen sequenced was peripheral blood. The V gene is TRBV5-1, the J gene TRBJ2-1; TRBD1 is a possible D gene (5 bases). The DNA of the CDR3 is TGCGCCAGCAGCTTGGACAGGACCTACAATGAGCAGTTCTTC. Translating gives CASSLDRTYNEQFF.